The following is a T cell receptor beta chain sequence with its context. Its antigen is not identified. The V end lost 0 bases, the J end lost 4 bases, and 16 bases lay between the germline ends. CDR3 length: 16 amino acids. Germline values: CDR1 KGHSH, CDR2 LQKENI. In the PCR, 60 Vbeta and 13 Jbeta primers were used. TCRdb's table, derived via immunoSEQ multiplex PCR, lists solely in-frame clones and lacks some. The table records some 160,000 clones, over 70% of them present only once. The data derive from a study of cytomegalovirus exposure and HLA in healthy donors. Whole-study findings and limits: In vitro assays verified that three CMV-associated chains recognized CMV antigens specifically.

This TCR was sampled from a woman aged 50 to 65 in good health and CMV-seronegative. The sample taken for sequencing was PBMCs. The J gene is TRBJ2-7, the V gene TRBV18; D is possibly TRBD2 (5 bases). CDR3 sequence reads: CASSPPAGPDSYEQYF. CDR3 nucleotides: TGTGCCAGCTCACCACCCGCGGGCCCTGATTCTTACGAGCAGTACTTC.